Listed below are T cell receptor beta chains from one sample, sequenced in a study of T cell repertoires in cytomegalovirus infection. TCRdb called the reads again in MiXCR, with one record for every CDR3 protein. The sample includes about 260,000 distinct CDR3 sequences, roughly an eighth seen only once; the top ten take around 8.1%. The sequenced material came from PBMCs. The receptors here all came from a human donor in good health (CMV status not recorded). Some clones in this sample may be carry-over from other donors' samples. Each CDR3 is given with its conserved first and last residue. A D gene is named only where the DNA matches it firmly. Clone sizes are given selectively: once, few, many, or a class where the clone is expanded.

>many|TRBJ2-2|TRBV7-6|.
TGTGCCAGCAGCTCATGGCGGGGGCAGAACACCGGGGAGCTGTTTTTT
CASSSWRGQNTGELFF
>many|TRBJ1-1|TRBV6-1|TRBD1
TGTGCCAGCAGTATCAACAGGGGAGAGGCTTTCTTT
CASSINRGEAFF
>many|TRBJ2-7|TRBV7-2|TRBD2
TGTGCCAGCAGCTTAGTGGGAGCGGGAGGTACCTACGAGCAGTACTTC
CASSLVGAGGTYEQYF
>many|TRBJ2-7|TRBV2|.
TGTGCCAGCAGCTACAGAGACTACGAGCAGTACTTC
CASSYRDYEQYF
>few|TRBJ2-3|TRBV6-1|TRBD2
TGTGCCAGCAGTGATTTCCTAGCGGGAGTGAGGTATTTT
CASSDFLAGVRYF
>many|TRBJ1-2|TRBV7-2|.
TGTGCCAGCGCCGAGAGTGACAGCCTTAACTATGGCTACACCTTC
CASAESDSLNYGYTF
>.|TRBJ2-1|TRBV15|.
TGTGCCACCAGCAGCGTCTCGGTAGGCCCAAAGAATGAGCAGTTCTTC
CATSSVSVGPKNEQFF
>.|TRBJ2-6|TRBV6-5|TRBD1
TGTGCCAGCACCCGGTATGCCTGGACAGGGGCTTCCTCTGGGGCCAACGTCCTGACTTTC
CASTRYAWTGASSGANVLTF
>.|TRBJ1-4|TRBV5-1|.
TGCGCCAGCAGCTTCCCAGGGGAAAAACTGTTTTTT
CASSFPGEKLFF
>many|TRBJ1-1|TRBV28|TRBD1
TGTGCCAGCAGTTTCGTCGGGACAGGGGATAGGAACACTGAAGCTTTCTTT
CASSFVGTGDRNTEAFF
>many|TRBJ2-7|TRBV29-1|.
TGCAGCGTTGTGGACAGCGGTCCGTGGGAGCAGTACTTC
CSVVDSGPWEQYF
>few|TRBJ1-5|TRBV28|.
TGTGCCAGCAGGTATCCGGGGGGTAATCAGCCCCAGCATTTT
CASRYPGGNQPQHF
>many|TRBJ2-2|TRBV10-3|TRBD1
TGTGCCGGGGGCTTGGGACAGGGAGCCGGGGAGCTGTTTTTT
CAGGLGQGAGELFF
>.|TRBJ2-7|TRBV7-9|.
TGTGCCAGCAGCTTAGGTCAGGCATCCTACGAGCAGTACTTC
CASSLGQASYEQYF
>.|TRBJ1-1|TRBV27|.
TGTGCCAGCGGCTCGGGACTGATGAACACTGAAGCTTTCTTT
CASGSGLMNTEAFF
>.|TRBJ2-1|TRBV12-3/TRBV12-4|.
TGTGCCAGCACCCTGGGGGGCAGGGGGGGAAAGCAGTTCTTC
CASTLGGRGGKQFF
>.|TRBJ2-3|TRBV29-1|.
TGCAGCATAACCCGGCGCCCCAGCACAGATACGCAGTATTTT
CSITRRPSTDTQYF
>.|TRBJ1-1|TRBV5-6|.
TGTGCCAGCAGCTTGGGTAGGGTTGGTGAAGCTTTCTTT
CASSLGRVGEAFF
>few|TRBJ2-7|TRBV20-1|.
TGCAGTGCTAGAACAGCGGCCTCCTACGAGCAGTACTTC
CSARTAASYEQYF
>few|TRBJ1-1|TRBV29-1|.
TGCAGCGTTGTAGGGGTCACTGAAGCTTTCTTT
CSVVGVTEAFF
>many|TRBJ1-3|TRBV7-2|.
TGTGCCAGCAGCTTGTTCTCAGAGCCTGGAAACACCATATATTTT
CASSLFSEPGNTIYF
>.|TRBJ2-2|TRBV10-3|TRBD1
TGTGCCATCCCTGTCCGGGACAGGAGCCTTCCGAACACCGGGGAGCTGTTTTTT
CAIPVRDRSLPNTGELFF
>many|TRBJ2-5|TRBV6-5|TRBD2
TGTGCCAGCAGTTACCTGGGACTAGCGGGATCCTCAGAGACCCAGTACTTC
CASSYLGLAGSSETQYF
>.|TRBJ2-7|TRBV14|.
TGTGCCAGCAGCCAAGAGTCGGACGAGCAGTACTTC
CASSQESDEQYF
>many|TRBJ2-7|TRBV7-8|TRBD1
TGTGCCAGCAGCCGGGGACAGTACGCCTACGAGCAGTACTTC
CASSRGQYAYEQYF
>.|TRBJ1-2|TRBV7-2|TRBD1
TGTGCCAGCAGCATACCGGGACAGGGAGGTGGCTACACCTTC
CASSIPGQGGGYTF
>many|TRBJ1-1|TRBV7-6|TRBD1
TGTGCCAGCAGTCGCGGACAGGGTAACACTGAAGCTTTCTTT
CASSRGQGNTEAFF
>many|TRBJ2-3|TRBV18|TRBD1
TGTGCCAGCTCACCCGACAGGGTAGCAGATACGCAGTATTTT
CASSPDRVADTQYF
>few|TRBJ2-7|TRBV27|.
TGTGCCAGCAGTTTACCTGGGGTCGCCTACGAGCAGTACTTC
CASSLPGVAYEQYF
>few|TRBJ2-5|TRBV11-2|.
TGTGCCAGCAGCTTAGATGGGGCTCGAGAGACCCAGTACTTC
CASSLDGARETQYF
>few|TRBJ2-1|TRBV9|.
TGTGCCAGCAGCGTAGCCGTGGGGGGGGCCTTGGATGAGCAGTTCTTC
CASSVAVGGALDEQFF
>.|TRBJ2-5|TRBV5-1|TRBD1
TGCGCCAGCCAGACAGGGTCCTACCAAGAGACCCAGTACTTC
CASQTGSYQETQYF
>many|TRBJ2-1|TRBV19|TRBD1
TGTGCCAGTAGTTCCCGGACAGGCGGCTACAATGAGCAGTTCTTC
CASSSRTGGYNEQFF
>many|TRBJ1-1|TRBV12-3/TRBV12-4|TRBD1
TGTGCCAGCAGCCCAGGGGGCCGGGTAAACACTGAAGCTTTCTTT
CASSPGGRVNTEAFF
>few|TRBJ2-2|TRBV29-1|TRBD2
TGCAGCGTTTCTAGCGGGAGAAGGTACACCGGGGAGCTGTTTTTT
CSVSSGRRYTGELFF
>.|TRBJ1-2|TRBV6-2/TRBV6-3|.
TGTGCCAGCAGCTACCAACGCGGCTACACCTTC
CASSYQRGYTF
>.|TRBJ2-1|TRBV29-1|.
TGCAGCGTTGCGGGGGACCAGCCGTCCTCCTACAATGAGCAGTTCTTC
CSVAGDQPSSYNEQFF
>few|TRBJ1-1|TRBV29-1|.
TGCAGCGTTCGGGGGGGCGGGTCGGGCACTGAAGCTTTCTTT
CSVRGGGSGTEAFF
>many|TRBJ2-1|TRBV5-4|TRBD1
TGTGCCAGCAGCTTGGGACAGGGAAGATACAATGAGCAGTTCTTC
CASSLGQGRYNEQFF
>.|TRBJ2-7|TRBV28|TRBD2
TGTGCCAGCACTTATTCGACTAGCGGAACCTACGAGCAGTACTTC
CASTYSTSGTYEQYF
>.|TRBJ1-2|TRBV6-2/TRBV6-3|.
TGTGCCAGCAGTCGCTGGGGGCAGTCCAACTATGGCTACACCTTC
CASSRWGQSNYGYTF
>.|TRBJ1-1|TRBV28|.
TGTGCCAGCAGTTTAGTGGGTTTTATCACTGAAGCTTTCTTT
CASSLVGFITEAFF
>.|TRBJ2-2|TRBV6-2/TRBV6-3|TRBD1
TGTGCCAGCAGGGGGACAGCCAGGAACACCGGGGAGCTGTTTTTT
CASRGTARNTGELFF
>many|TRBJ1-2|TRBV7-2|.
TGTGCCAGCAGCGCTACTATTCCCGGCTATGGCTACACCTTC
CASSATIPGYGYTF
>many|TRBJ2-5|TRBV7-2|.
TGTGCCAGCAGCTTATTATCCGGGTTCGAGACCCAGTACTTC
CASSLLSGFETQYF
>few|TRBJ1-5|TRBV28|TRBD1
TGTGCCAGCAGAGCAGGGGGTCAGCCCCAGCATTTT
CASRAGGQPQHF
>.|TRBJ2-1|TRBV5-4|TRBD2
TGTGCCAGCAGCTCCGCGGGCGGGAGGGGTAATGAGCAGTTCTTC
CASSSAGGRGNEQFF
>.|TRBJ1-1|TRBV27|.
TGTGCCAGCAGTTTATCGCGAGGGAACACTGAAGCTTTCTTT
CASSLSRGNTEAFF
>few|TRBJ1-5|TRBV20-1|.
TGCAGTGCTAGAGACCCCCTCGGAACAGGACAGCCCCAGCATTTT
CSARDPLGTGQPQHF
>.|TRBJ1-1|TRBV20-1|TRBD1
TGCAGTGCTTCACAGGGGCTTAACACTGAAGCTTTCTTT
CSASQGLNTEAFF
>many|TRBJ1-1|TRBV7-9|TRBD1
TGTGCCAGCTCATCGACAGGGTCCACTGAAGCTTTCTTT
CASSSTGSTEAFF
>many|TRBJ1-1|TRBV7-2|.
TGTGCCAGCAGCCCCCGATTCACCACTGAAGCTTTCTTT
CASSPRFTTEAFF
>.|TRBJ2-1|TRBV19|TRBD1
TGTGCCAGTAGTCCGCGTGGACAGGTCTACAATGAGCAGTTCTTC
CASSPRGQVYNEQFF
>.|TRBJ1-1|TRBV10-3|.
TGTGCCATCAGTGAGTCGAGCAGGGTGAACACTGAAGCTTTCTTT
CAISESSRVNTEAFF
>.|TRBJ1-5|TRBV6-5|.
TGTGCCAGCAGTTACGACGGCTATCAGCCCCAGCATTTT
CASSYDGYQPQHF
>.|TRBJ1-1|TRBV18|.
TGTGCCAGCTCACCACTAGGAGGGCGGGACACTGAAGCTTTCTTT
CASSPLGGRDTEAFF
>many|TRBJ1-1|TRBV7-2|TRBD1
TGTGCCAGCAGCGCACCGGGACAGGGGTGGACTGAAGCTTTCTTT
CASSAPGQGWTEAFF
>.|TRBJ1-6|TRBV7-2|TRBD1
TGTGCCAGCAGTAGACCGGGACAGGGACATTCACCCCTCCACTTT
CASSRPGQGHSPLHF
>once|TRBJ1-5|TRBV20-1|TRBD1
TGCAGTGCTCCCCGTCCCGCAGGGGGAAGCAATCAGCCCCAGCATTTT
CSAPRPAGGSNQPQHF
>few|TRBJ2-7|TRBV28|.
TGTGCCAGCAGTTTATTTAGGGATCACGAGCAGTACTTC
CASSLFRDHEQYF